Listed here is a single T cell receptor beta chain. This sample was included in a study of blood T cell repertoires in COVID-19. Sequencing was performed with immunoSEQ multiplex PCR; in TCRdb, only in-frame clones are kept and a portion is missing. Of tens of thousands of clones listed, roughly 76% are singletons. The sequence came from a woman older than 75 with active or convalescent COVID-19. Sequencing was carried out using peripheral blood.

The CDR3 sequence: CASSYQPGQGASPLHF. The CDR3 nucleotides read TGTGCCAGCAGCTACCAACCGGGACAGGGGGCTTCACCCCTCCACTTT. The gene calls are TRBV5-6 and TRBJ1-6; 12 bases match TRBD1. With V trimmed by 3 bases and J by 9 bases, 7 bases remained unmatched. The CDR3 is 16 residues long. Germline CDR1 reads SGHDT; CDR2 reads YYEEEE.